This T cell receptor beta chain emerged from a study of T cell responses to AZD1222 COVID-19 vaccine. About the study: Pooled together were second doses at about 4 or about 12 weeks. Study-wide findings and caveats: A rise in Spike-specific TCR breadth and depth followed two AZD1222 doses. The sample set comprised mostly white British donors with more females, and clonal diversity was possibly underestimated.

The CDR3 has 11 amino acids. Germline V gene sequence: CDR1 MGHDK, CDR2 SYGVNS. The V end lost 6 bases, the J end lost 2 bases, and 5 bases lay between the germline ends. Some clones are missing from TCRdb's copy, which holds only in-frame ones; the method was immunoSEQ multiplex PCR. The sample has 100,000 or so clones; approximately 86% are singletons. Worth noting for this clone: Its antigen remains unidentified.

This chain uses TRBV25-1 with TRBJ2-7; D is unclear. The sequencing here drew on peripheral blood, taken on day 0 of AZD1222 vaccination. This TCR derives from an adult in good health. The CDR3 protein is CASSATYEQYF. CDR3 sequence (DNA): TGTGCCAGCAGCGCCACCTACGAGCAGTACTTC.